Below are 2 T cell receptor beta chains sequenced from a single sample in a study of vaccination effects on CD4 cells after COVID-19. Their antigen targets remain unknown. Culture proceeded for under twelve days, and CD4+ T cells were then isolated. Assay: immunoSEQ multiplex PCR; the TCRdb copy retains only in-frame clones and omits some. Among about 76,000 clones listed, 60% to 80% were seen once. The specimen was CD4+ T cells from PBMCs cultured without peptide, collected before COVID-19 vaccination. These receptors were taken from a human donor who received a COVID-19 vaccine.

The chain combines TRBV30 with TRBJ2-3, with a tentative D call TRBD1 (6 bases). The V and J ends lost 4 bases and 4 bases respectively, with 12 bases between them. Germline assignment: CDR1 GTSNPN and CDR2 SVGIG (reference sequence). The CDR3 runs 13 residues. This chain's CDR3 is CAWTQGRADTQYF. The CDR3 region has the DNA TGTGCCTGGACTCAGGGGCGGGCAGATACGCAGTATTTT.

The chain uses TRBV6-5 and TRBJ2-1; TRBD1 aligns across 8 bases. After removal of 3 bases from V and 12 bases from J, the junction contained 16 bases not matched to a gene. The germline CDR1 and CDR2 sequences are MNHEY and SVGAGI. This CDR3 comprises 16 residues. CDR3 loop: CASSYSMTGAARGQFF. The CDR3 DNA is TGTGCCAGCAGTTATTCCATGACAGGGGCGGCCCGTGGGCAGTTCTTC.